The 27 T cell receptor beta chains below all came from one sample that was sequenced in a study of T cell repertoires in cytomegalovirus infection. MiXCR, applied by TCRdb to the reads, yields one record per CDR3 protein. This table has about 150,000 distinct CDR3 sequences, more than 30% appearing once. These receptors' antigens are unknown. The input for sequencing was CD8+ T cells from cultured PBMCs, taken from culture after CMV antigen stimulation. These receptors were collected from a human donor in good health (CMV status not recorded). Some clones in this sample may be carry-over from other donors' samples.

CDR3 in amino acids: CASKAGGQYEQYF. CDR3 DNA sequence: TGTGCCAGCAAAGCGGGGGGCCAATACGAGCAGTACTTC. The rearrangement uses TRBV27 and TRBJ2-7; 9 bases are shared with TRBD2. Unmatched junction bases numbered 5, after V lost 7 bases and J lost 4 bases. CDR1 and CDR2 (germline): MNHEY, SMNVEV (reference sequence). The CDR3 runs 13 residues.

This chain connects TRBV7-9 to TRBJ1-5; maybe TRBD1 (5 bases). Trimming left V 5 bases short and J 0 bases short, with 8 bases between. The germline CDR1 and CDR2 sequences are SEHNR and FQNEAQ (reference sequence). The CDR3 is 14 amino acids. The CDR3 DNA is TGTGCCAGCAGCCACGGGGGTAGCAATCAGCCCCAGCATTTT. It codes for CASSHGGSNQPQHF.

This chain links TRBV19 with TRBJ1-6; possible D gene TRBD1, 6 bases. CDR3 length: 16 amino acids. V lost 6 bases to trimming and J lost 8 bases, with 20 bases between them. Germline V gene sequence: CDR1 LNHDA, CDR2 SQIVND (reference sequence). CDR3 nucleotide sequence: TGTGCCAGTAGCGAGGACAGATCCTACCTGGATTCACCCCTCCACTTT. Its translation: CASSEDRSYLDSPLHF.

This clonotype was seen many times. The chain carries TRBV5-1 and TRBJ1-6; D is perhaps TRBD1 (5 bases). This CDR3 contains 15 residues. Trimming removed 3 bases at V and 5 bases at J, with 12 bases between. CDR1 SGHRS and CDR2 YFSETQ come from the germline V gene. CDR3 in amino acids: CASSWTGLNNSPLHF. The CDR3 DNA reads TGCGCCAGCAGCTGGACGGGACTGAATAATTCACCCCTCCACTTT.

The CDR3 region is CASSRTGGSTDTQYF. For the CDR3, the DNA is TGTGCCAGCAGTCGAACAGGGGGGAGCACAGATACGCAGTATTTT. The rearrangement uses TRBV12-3 or TRBV12-4 and TRBJ2-3; 8 bases fit TRBD1. The junction had 4 bases not matched to a gene; V was cut back by 5 bases and J by 0 bases. The CDR3 sequence is 15 residues long.

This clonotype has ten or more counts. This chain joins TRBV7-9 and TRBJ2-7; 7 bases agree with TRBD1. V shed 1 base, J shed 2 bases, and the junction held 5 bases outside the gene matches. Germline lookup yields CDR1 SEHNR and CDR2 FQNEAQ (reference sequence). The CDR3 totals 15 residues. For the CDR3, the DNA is TGTGCCAGCAGCTTAGTGACAGGGCCGACCTACGAGCAGTACTTC. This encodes CASSLVTGPTYEQYF.

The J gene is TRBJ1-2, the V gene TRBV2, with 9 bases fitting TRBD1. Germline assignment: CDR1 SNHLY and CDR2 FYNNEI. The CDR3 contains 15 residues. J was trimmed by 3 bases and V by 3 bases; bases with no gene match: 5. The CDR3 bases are TGTGCCAGCAGTGAGTCGACAGGGGGATACTATGGCTACACCTTC. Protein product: CASSESTGGYYGYTF.

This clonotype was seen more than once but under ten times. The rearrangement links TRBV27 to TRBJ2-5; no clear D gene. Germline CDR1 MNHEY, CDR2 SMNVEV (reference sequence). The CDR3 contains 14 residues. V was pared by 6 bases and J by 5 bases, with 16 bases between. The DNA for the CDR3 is TGTGCCAGCAGCTCGTCCGGGCTGACGGAGACCCAGTACTTC. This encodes CASSSSGLTETQYF.

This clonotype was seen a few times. For the CDR3, the DNA is TGTGCCATCAGTGAGTCACGGACCTACGAGCAGTACTTC. Translating it yields CAISESRTYEQYF. The gene calls are TRBV10-3 and TRBJ2-7; no clear D. The CDR3 is made up of 13 amino acids. V was trimmed by 0 bases and J by 2 bases, leaving 5 bases between them. CDR1 is ENHRY, CDR2 SYGVKD, per germline.

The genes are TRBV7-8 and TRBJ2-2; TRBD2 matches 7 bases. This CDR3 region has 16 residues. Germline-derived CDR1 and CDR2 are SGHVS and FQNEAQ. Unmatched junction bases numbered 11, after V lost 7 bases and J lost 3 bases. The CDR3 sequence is CASTQNGGGHTGELFF. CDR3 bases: TGTGCCAGCACCCAAAATGGGGGGGGACACACCGGGGAGCTGTTTTTT.

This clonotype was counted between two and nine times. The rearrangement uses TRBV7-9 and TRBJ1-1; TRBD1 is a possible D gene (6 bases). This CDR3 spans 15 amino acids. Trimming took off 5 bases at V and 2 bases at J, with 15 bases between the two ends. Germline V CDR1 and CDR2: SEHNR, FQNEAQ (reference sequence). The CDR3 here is CASSAPGTPNTEAFF. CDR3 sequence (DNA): TGTGCCAGCAGCGCCCCCGGGACACCCAACACTGAAGCTTTCTTT.

CDR3 coding DNA: TGTGCCAGCAGCGTAGAGCCTAGCGGGGGCACAGATACGCAGTATTTT. Translated, it gives CASSVEPSGGTDTQYF. The V gene is TRBV9, the J gene TRBJ2-3; 9 nucleotides agree with TRBD2. Germline V gives CDR1 SGDLS, CDR2 YYNGEE. The CDR3 loop spans 16 amino acids. Germline trimming cut 0 bases from V and 1 base from J; bases unmatched to any gene: 3.

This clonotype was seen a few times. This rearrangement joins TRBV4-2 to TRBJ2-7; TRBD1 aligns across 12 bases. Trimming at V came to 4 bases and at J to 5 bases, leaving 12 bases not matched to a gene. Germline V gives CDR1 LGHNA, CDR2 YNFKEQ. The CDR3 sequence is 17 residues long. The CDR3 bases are TGTGCCAGCAGCCCCAGTACTGGGACAGGGGGCTTCGACGAGCAGTACTTC. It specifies CASSPSTGTGGFDEQYF.

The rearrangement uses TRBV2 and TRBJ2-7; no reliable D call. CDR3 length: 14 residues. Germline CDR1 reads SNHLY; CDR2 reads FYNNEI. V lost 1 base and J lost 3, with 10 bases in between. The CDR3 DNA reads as TGTGCCAGCAGTGAAGGTCAGTCAAGCTACGAGCAGTACTTC. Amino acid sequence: CASSEGQSSYEQYF.

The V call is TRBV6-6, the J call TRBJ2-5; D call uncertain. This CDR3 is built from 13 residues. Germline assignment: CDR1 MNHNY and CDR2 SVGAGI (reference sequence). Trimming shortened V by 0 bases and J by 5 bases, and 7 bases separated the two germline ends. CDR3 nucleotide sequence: TGTGCCAGCAGTTACTCGAGTGGCGAGACCCAGTACTTC. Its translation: CASSYSSGETQYF.

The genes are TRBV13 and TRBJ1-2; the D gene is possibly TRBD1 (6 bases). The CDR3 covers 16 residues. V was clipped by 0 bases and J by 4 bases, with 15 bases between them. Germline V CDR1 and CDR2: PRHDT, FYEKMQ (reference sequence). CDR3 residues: CASSLGRGRGGYGYTF. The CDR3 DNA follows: TGTGCCAGCAGCTTAGGCCGTGGCAGGGGAGGCTATGGCTACACCTTC.

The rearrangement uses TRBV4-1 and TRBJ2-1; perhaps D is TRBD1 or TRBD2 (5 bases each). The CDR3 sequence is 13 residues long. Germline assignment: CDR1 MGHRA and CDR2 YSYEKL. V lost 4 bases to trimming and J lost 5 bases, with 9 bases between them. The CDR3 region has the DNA TGCGCCAGCAGCCGGGACCCTAACAATGAGCAGTTCTTC. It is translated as CASSRDPNNEQFF.

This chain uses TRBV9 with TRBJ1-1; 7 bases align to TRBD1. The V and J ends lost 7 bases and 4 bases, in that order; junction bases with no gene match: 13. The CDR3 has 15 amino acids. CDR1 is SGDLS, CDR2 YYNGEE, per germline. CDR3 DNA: TGTGCCAGCCGCCCTTCCAGGCAGGGGGGCACTGAAGCTTTCTTT. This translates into CASRPSRQGGTEAFF.

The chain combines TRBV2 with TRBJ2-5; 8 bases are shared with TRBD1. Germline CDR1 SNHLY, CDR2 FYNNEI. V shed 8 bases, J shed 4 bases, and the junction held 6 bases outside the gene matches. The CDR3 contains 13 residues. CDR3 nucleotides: TGTGCCAGCCTCGTTGGACAGGGAGAGACCCAGTACTTC. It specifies CASLVGQGETQYF. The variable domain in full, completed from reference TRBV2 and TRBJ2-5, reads EPEVTQTPSHQVTQMGQEVILRCVPISNHLYFYWYRQILGQKVEFLVSFYNNEISEKSEIFDDQFSVERPDGSNFTLKIRSTKLEDSAMYFCASLVGQGETQYFGPGTRLLVL.

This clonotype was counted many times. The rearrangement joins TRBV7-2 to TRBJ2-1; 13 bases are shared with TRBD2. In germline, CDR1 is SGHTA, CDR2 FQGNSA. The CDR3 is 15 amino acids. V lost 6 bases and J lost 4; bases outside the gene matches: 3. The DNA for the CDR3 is TGTGCCAGCAGGGGGACTAGCGGGGTTTACAATGAGCAGTTCTTC. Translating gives CASRGTSGVYNEQFF.

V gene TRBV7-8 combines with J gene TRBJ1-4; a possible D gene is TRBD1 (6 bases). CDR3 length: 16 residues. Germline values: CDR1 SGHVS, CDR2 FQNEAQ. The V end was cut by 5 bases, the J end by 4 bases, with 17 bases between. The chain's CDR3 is CASSLRQALSNEKLFF. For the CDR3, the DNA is TGTGCCAGCAGCCTCAGACAGGCCCTAAGTAATGAAAAACTGTTTTTT.

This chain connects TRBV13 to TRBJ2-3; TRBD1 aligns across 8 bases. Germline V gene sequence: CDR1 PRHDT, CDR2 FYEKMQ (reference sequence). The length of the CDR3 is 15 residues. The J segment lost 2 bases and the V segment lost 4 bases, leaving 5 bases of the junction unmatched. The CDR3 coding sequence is TGTGCCAGCAGCTATGCGACAGGGGACACAGATACGCAGTATTTT. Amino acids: CASSYATGDTDTQYF.

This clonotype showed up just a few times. CDR3 DNA: TGTGCCAGCAGCCGTTCATTACAGGGGAGTAATAATGAGCAGTTCTTC. Encoded protein: CASSRSLQGSNNEQFF. V gene TRBV11-1 combines with J gene TRBJ2-1; 7 nucleotides match TRBD1. The V segment lost 5 bases and the J segment 7 bases; nucleotides outside the gene matches: 14. The CDR3 spans 16 residues. CDR1 and CDR2 (germline): SGHAT, FQDESV (reference sequence).

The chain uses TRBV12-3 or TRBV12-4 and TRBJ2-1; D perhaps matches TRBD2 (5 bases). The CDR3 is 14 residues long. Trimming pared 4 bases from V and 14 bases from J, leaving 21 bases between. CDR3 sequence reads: CASSWAPTNEGKFF. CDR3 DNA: TGTGCCAGCAGTTGGGCCCCCACCAATGAGGGAAAGTTCTTC.

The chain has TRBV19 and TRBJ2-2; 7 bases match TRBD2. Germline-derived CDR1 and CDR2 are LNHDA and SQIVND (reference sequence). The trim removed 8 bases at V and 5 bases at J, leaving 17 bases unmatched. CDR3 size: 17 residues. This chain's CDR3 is CASSEVGAGVRTGELFF. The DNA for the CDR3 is TGTGCCAGTTCCGAAGTGGGTGCGGGGGTACGAACCGGGGAGCTGTTTTTT.

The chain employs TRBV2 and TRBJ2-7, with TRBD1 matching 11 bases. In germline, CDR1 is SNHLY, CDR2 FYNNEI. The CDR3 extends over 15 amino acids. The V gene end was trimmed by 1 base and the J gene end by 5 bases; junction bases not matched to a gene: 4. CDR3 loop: CASSEVGQGADEQYF. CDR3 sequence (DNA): TGTGCCAGCAGTGAAGTTGGACAGGGGGCGGACGAGCAGTACTTC.

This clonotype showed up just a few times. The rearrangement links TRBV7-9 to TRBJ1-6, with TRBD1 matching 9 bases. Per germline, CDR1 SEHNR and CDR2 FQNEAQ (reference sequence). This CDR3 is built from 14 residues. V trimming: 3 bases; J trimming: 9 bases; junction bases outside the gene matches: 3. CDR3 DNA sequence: TGTGCCAGCAGCTTGGGACAGGGATCTTCACCCCTCCACTTT. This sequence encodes CASSLGQGSSPLHF. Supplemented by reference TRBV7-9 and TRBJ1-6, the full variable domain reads DTGVSQNPRHKITKRGQNVTFRCDPISEHNRLYWYRQTLGQGPEFLTYFQNEAQLEKSRLLSDRFSAERPKGSFSTLEIQRTEQGDSAMYLCASSLGQGSSPLHFGNGTRLTVT.